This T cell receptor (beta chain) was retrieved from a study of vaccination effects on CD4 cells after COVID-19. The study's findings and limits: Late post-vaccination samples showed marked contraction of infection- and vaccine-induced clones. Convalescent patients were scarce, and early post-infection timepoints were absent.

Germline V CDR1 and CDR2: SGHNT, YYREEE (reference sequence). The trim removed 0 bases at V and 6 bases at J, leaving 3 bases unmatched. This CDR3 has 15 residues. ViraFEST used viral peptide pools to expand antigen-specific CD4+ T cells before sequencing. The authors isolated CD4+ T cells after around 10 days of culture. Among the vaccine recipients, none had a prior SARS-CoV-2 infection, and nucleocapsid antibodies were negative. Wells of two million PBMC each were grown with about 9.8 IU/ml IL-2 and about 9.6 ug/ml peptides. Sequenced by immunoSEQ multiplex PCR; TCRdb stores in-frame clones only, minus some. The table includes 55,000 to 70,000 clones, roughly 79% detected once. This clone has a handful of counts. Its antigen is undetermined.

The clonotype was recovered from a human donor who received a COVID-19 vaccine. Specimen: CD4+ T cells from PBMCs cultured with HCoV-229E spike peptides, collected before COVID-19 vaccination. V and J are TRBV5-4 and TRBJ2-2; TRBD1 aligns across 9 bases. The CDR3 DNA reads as TGTGCCAGCAGCTTGGGGGACAGGGAAGCCGGGGAGCTGTTTTTT. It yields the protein CASSLGDREAGELFF.